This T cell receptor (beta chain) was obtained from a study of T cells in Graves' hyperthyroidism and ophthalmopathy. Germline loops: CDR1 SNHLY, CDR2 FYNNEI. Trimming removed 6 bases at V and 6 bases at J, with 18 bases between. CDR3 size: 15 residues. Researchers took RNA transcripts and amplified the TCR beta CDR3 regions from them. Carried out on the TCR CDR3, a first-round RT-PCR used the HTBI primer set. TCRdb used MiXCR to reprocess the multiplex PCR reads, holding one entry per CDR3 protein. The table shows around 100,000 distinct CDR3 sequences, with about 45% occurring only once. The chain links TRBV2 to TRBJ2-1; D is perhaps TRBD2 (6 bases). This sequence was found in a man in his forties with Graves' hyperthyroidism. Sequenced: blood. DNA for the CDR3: TGTGCCAGCAGATCGGGGGAGATCCTGCCCAATGAGCAGTTCTTC. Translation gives CASRSGEILPNEQFF.